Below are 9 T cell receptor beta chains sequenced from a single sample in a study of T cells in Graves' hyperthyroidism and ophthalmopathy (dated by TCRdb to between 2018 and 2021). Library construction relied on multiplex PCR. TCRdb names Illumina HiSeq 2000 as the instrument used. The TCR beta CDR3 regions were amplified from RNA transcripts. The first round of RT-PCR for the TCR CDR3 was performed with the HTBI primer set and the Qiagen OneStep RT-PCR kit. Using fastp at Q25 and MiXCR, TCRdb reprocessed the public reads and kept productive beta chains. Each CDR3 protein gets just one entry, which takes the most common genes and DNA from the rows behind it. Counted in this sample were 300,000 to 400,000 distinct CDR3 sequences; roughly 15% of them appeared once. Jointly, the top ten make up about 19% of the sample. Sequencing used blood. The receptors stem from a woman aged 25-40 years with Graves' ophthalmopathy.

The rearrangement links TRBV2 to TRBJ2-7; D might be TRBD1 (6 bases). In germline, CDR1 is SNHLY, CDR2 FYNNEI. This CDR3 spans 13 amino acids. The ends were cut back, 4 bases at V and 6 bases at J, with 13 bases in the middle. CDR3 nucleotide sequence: TGTGCCAGCAGTGGATTTACAGGGTCCGAGCAGTACTTC. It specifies CASSGFTGSEQYF. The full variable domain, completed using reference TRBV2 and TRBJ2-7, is EPEVTQTPSHQVTQMGQEVILRCVPISNHLYFYWYRQILGQKVEFLVSFYNNEISEKSEIFDDQFSVERPDGSNFTLKIRSTKLEDSAMYFCASSGFTGSEQYFGPGTRLTVT.

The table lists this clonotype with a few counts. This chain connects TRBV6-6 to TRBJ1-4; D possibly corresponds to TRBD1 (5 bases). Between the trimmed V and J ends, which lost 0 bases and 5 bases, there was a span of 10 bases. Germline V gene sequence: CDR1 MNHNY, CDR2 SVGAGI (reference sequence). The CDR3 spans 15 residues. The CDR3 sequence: CASSYSIGANEKLFF. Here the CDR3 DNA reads TGTGCCAGCAGTTACTCGATAGGGGCCAATGAAAAACTGTTTTTT.

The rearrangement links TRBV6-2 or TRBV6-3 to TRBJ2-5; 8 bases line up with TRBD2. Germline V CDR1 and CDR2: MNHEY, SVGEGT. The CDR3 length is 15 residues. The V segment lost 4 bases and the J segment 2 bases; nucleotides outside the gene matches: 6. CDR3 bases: TGTGCCAGCAGTTCGGAGCGGGGGAGACAAGAGACCCAGTACTTC. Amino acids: CASSSERGRQETQYF.

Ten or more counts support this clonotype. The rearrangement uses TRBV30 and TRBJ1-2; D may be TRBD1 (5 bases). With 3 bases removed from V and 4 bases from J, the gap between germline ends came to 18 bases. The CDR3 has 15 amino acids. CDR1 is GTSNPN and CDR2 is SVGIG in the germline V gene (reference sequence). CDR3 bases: TGTGCCTGGAGACAGGCAGGGCCCCGGGGCTATGGCTACACCTTC. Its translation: CAWRQAGPRGYGYTF.

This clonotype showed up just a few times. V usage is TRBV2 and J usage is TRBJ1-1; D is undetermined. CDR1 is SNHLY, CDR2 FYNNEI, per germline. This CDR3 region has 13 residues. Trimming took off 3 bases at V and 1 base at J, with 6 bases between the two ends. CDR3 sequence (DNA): TGTGCCAGCAGTGACGGAAAGAACACTGAAGCTTTCTTT. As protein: CASSDGKNTEAFF.

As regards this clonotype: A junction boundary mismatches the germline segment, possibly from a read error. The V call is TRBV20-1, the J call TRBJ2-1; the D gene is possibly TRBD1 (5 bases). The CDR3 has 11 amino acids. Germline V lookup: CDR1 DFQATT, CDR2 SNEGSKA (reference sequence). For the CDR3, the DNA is TGCAGCGCTACGGACATCGGTGAGCAGTTCTTC. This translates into CSATDIGEQFF.

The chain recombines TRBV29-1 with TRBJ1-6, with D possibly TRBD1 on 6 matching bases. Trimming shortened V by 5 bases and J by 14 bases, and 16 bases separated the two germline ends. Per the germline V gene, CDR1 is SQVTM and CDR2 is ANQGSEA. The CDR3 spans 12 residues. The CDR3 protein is CSVWGPSGALHF. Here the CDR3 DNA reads TGCAGCGTTTGGGGGCCTTCGGGGGCCCTCCACTTT.

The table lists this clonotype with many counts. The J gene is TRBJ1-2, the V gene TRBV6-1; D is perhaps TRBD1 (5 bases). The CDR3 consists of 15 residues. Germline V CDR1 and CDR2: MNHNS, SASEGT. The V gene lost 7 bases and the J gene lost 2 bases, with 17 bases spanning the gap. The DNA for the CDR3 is TGTGCCAGCACTGCCCCGGGGGAGACCAACTATGGCTACACCTTC. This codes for CASTAPGETNYGYTF.

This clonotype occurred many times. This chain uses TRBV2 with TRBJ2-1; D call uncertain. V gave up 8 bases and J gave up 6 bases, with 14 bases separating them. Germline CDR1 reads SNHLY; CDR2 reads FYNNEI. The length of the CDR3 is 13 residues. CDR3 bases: TGTGCCAGCGCAGGACCCTATGGCAATGAGCAGTTCTTC. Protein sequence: CASAGPYGNEQFF. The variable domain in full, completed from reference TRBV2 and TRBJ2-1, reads EPEVTQTPSHQVTQMGQEVILRCVPISNHLYFYWYRQILGQKVEFLVSFYNNEISEKSEIFDDQFSVERPDGSNFTLKIRSTKLEDSAMYFCASAGPYGNEQFFGPGTRLTVL.